This TCR beta chain was captured in a study of beta chain features in type 1 diabetes. Study-level information: There were around 100,000,000 sorted cells examined across all samples.

In the case of this clone: Its antigen is not identified.

Study results and limitations: Type 1 diabetes patients showed a moderate but significant shortening of TCRB CDR3s in all four CD4+ subsets. Insertions at VDJ junctions were less frequent in type 1 diabetes patients. These patients also deleted more nucleotides at the same junctions.

Expressed TCRB transcripts were sequenced, since all the RNA that had been isolated was reverse transcribed. Here immunoSEQ multiplex PCR was the method, and the copy in TCRdb shows in-frame clones only, minus some. This repertoire shows a few hundred thousand clones, about 13% found once; its top ten account for more than 0.015%. Sequenced material: naive CD4+ T cells from blood. The TCR comes from a man aged 30-40 years with type 1 diabetes.

The CDR3 DNA is TGTGCCACCAGCAGAGATAGGGACAGGGGGGTAGAGACCCAGTACTTC. Protein: CATSRDRDRGVETQYF. The chain employs TRBV15 and TRBJ2-5, with 11 bases aligning to TRBD1. The CDR3 sequence is 16 residues long. Germline CDR1 LNHNV, CDR2 YYDKDF (reference sequence). Germline trimming cut 0 bases from V and 4 bases from J; bases unmatched to any gene: 4.